The source of this T cell receptor beta chain is a study of control samples from healthy donors and cancer patients. The ends were cut back, 5 bases at V and 2 bases at J, with 15 bases in the middle. CDR3 length equals 15 residues. Germline lookup yields CDR1 MNHEY and CDR2 SVGEGT. Sequencing used immunoSEQ multiplex PCR; TCRdb keeps in-frame clones, though not all of them. The profile shows about 180,000 clones, nearly 90% of them singletons. The TCR sequence derives from a woman between 50 and 59 years old in good health. Sequencing was performed on blood. The gene calls are TRBV6-2 or TRBV6-3 and TRBJ1-2, with D possibly TRBD1 on 5 matching bases. Here the CDR3 DNA reads TGTGCCAGCAGTGCGGGGAGGGACTACAACTATGGCTACACCTTC. Translation gives CASSAGRDYNYGYTF.